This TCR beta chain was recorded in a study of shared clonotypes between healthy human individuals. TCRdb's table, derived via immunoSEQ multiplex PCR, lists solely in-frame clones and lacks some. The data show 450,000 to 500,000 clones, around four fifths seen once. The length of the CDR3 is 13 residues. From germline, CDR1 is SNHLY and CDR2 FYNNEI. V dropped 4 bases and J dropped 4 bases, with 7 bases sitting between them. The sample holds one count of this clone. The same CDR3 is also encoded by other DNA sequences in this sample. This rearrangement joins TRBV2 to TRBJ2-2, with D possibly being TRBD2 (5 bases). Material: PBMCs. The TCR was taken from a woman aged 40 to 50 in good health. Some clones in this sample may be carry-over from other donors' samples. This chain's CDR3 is CASSVSGTGELFF. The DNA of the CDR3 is TGTGCCAGCAGTGTAAGCGGCACCGGGGAGCTGTTTTTT.